Below, 2 T cell receptor beta chains from the same sample are listed, as sequenced in a study of blood T cell repertoires in COVID-19. Some clones are missing from TCRdb's copy, which holds only in-frame ones; the method was immunoSEQ multiplex PCR. The repertoire includes more than 130,000 clones, about 80% of them detected once, and roughly 8.6% sits in the top ten. The sequencing sample was made of peripheral blood. These receptor sequences come from a woman aged 80 or older in a cohort sampled during active or convalescent COVID-19.

The CDR3 sequence: CASVLTGNYGYTF. The CDR3 nucleotides are TGTGCCAGCGTACTGACAGGGAACTATGGCTACACCTTC. This chain uses TRBV6-5 with TRBJ1-2, with 7 bases lining up with TRBD1. The CDR3 runs to 13 residues. Per germline, CDR1 MNHEY and CDR2 SVGAGI. Trimming removed 8 bases from V and 2 bases from J; junction bases left unmatched: 5.

CDR3 bases: TGTGCCAGCTCACCCTCGATGGGACAGGTTTATGACGAGCAGTACTTC. Its translation is CASSPSMGQVYDEQYF. This chain uses TRBV18 with TRBJ2-7, with 8 bases aligning to TRBD1. Germline V gene data show CDR1 as KGHSH and CDR2 as LQKENI. The trim removed 3 bases at V and 5 bases at J, leaving 12 bases unmatched. CDR3 length: 16 residues.